These 2 T cell receptor beta chains share one sample of origin, sequenced in a study of identical twins. Using its own MiXCR run on the 5' RACE reads, TCRdb lists one record per CDR3 protein. The data show more than 650,000 distinct CDR3 sequences, roughly 6% seen once. Sequencing used naive T cells sorted from blood. These TCRs come from a man aged 18 to 29 in good health.

J is TRBJ2-4 and V is TRBV6-5; D is unclear. The CDR3 extends over 17 amino acids. The germline gives CDR1 MNHEY, CDR2 SVGAGI. Trimming removed 0 bases from V and 3 bases from J, with 15 bases in between. The CDR3 here is CASSYSVAVLGKNIQYF. CDR3 bases: TGTGCCAGCAGTTACTCAGTGGCCGTTTTAGGCAAAAACATTCAGTACTTC.

J is TRBJ2-5 and V is TRBV4-3; 9 bases align to TRBD2. Germline assignment: CDR1 LGHNA and CDR2 YSLEER. Trimming removed 0 bases from V and 1 base from J; junction bases left unmatched: 3. CDR3 length equals 16 residues. The CDR3 sequence is CASSQDAGGPQETQYF. As DNA, the CDR3 is TGCGCCAGCAGCCAAGATGCGGGAGGGCCCCAAGAGACCCAGTACTTC.